This TCR beta chain was recovered during a study of shared clonotypes between healthy human individuals. Study results and limitations: Approximately 5.1% was the fraction of naive CD4 clonotypes found shared across a few donors. What rarefaction showed was incomplete sorted-subset sequencing despite large depth. Sample collection involved blood only; tissue repertoires are likely different.

Profiling relied on immunoSEQ multiplex PCR, and the TCRdb table lists in-frame clones only, not all of them. This table holds hundreds of thousands of clones, about 92% found once. V was pared by 1 base and J by 3 bases, with 7 bases of the junction left unmatched. Germline values: CDR1 SGDLS, CDR2 YYNGEE. The CDR3 consists of 16 residues. Selected positively for CCR7 and CD45RO-negative, naive CD8 cells excluded terminally differentiated effector memory CD45RA+ cells. Worth noting for this clone: Its antigen is not identified.

The sequence was obtained from a man aged 25-40 years in good health. Sequencing used naive CD8+ T cells sorted from blood. The rearrangement joins TRBV9 to TRBJ1-1; 9 bases line up with TRBD1. CDR3 sequence reads: CASSVSHRGRDTEAFF. CDR3 DNA: TGTGCCAGCAGCGTATCCCACAGGGGGCGAGACACTGAAGCTTTCTTT.